Listed below are T cell receptor beta chains from one sample, sequenced in a study of cytomegalovirus exposure and HLA in healthy donors. The data were produced by immunoSEQ multiplex PCR, yet TCRdb's version contains in-frame clones alone and is incomplete. The table records over 150,000 clones, 65% to 70% of them present only once. The sequenced material came from PBMCs. The receptors were gathered from a woman aged 18-29 years in good health and CMV-seropositive. Each CDR3 is given with its conserved first and last residue. D genes are given only for firm matches. Size is omitted from some rows. Given values are once, few, many or a class for expanded clones.

clone size	D gene	V gene	J gene	CDR3 DNA	CDR3 protein
-	TRBD1	TRBV5-1	TRBJ1-2	TGCGCCAGCAGCGTGGACAGGGCCAACTATGGCTACACCTTC	CASSVDRANYGYTF
-	TRBD1	TRBV6-5	TRBJ2-7	TGCGCCAGCAGCCTAGGGACAGGCGGAGAGCAGTACTTC	CASSLGTGGEQYF
-	-	TRBV7-9	TRBJ1-5	TGTTCCAGCAGCCCAGAGGGGGAGCCCCAGCATTTT	CSSSPEGEPQHF
-	-	TRBV6-6	TRBJ1-1	TGTGCCAGCAGTTATTACACAGGCCCTGGAGCTTTCTTT	CASSYYTGPGAFF
-	-	TRBV6-5	TRBJ1-2	TGTGCCAGCAGAGACACGTCTGGTTATGGCTACACCTTC	CASRDTSGYGYTF
-	-	TRBV11-1	TRBJ2-3	TGTGCCAGCAGCTTAGCTGAACGCGCTAGCACAGATACGCAGTATTTT	CASSLAERASTDTQYF
-	-	TRBV5-1	TRBJ2-1	TGCGCCAGCTACCGGGGAGAGGGCTACAATGAGCAGTTCTTC	CASYRGEGYNEQFF
-	TRBD1	TRBV6-1	TRBJ1-1	TGTGCCAGCAGAGATGACAGGGCAAACACTGAAGCTTTCTTT	CASRDDRANTEAFF
few	TRBD2	TRBV11-2	TRBJ2-7	TGTGCCAGCAGCTTAGCTAGCGGGTTCTCCTACGAGCAGTACTTC	CASSLASGFSYEQYF
-	-	TRBV19	TRBJ1-6	TGTGCCAGTAGTATAGGTCTGAACAGCAATAATTCACCCCTCCACTTT	CASSIGLNSNNSPLHF
-	TRBD2	TRBV10-3	TRBJ2-1	TGTGCCATCAGCACCGGGACTAGCGGGTTCAATGAGCAGTTCTTC	CAISTGTSGFNEQFF
few	TRBD1	TRBV2	TRBJ1-1	TGTGCCAGCAGTGGGACAGGGGATGAAGCTTTCTTT	CASSGTGDEAFF
-	TRBD1	TRBV7-2	TRBJ2-7	TGTGCCAGCAGCTTAGGGACAGGTACCTACGAGCAGTACTTC	CASSLGTGTYEQYF
-	-	TRBV19	TRBJ2-3	TGTGCCAGTAAGCCCGGGGTTAGCACAGATACGCAGTATTTT	CASKPGVSTDTQYF
-	-	TRBV6-1	TRBJ1-1	TGTGCCATCCCCGGACACGGCGGGAACACTGAAGCTTTCTTT	CAIPGHGGNTEAFF
-	TRBD1	TRBV30	TRBJ2-7	TGTGCCTGGAGTTCCGGACAGGGTTTCGAGCAGTACTTC	CAWSSGQGFEQYF